This T cell receptor (beta chain) emerged from a study of T cells after yellow fever vaccination. TCRdb ran MiXCR on the 5' RACE reads and lists one entry per CDR3 protein. Altogether some 120,000 distinct CDR3 sequences are present, about 8.8% being singletons, with the ten largest covering 30% to 40%. In germline, CDR1 is LGHNA, CDR2 YSLEER. The CDR3 spans 15 residues. V shed 0 bases and J shed 0 bases, with 5 bases lying between them. The TCR was taken from a man younger than 35 who received the YFV17D yellow fever vaccine. The rearrangement links TRBV4-3 to TRBJ1-4; D gene uncertain. Sample: CD8+ T cells sorted from PBMCs, taken on the day of the yellow fever booster vaccination. For the CDR3, the DNA is TGCGCCAGCAGCCAAGACTTTTCAACTAATGAAAAACTGTTTTTT. It translates to CASSQDFSTNEKLFF.